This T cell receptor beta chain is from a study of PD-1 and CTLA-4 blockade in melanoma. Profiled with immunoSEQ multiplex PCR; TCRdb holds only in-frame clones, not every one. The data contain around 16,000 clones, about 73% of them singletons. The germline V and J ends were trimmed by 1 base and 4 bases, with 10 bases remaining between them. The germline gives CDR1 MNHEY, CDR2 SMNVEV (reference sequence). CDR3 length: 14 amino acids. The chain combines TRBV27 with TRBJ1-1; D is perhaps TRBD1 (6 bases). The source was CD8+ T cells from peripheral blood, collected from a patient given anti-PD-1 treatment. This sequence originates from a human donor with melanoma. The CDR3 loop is CASSLLGAPTEAFF. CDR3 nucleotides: TGTGCCAGCAGTTTATTGGGGGCGCCCACTGAAGCTTTCTTT.